Shown below are 13 T cell receptor beta chains from a single sample sequenced in a study of blood T cell repertoires in COVID-19. The table came from immunoSEQ multiplex PCR; TCRdb's copy has only in-frame clones and leaves some out. The top ten hold about 3% of the sample, which has 150,000 or so clones, around 85% seen once. Input material: peripheral blood. All receptors derive from a woman aged 80 or over with acute or convalescent COVID-19.

This clone was observed a few times. The chain is built from TRBV19 and TRBJ2-3; 7 bases match TRBD2. The V gene's germline CDR1 is LNHDA and CDR2 SQIVND (reference sequence). This CDR3 has 15 amino acids. V was clipped by 2 bases and J by 1 base; unmatched bases: 3. The CDR3 loop reads CASSILAGGTDTQYF. The CDR3 region has the DNA TGTGCCAGTAGTATACTGGCGGGGGGCACAGATACGCAGTATTTT.

The chain has TRBV5-1 and TRBJ1-2; possible D gene TRBD1, 5 bases. Germline assignment: CDR1 SGHRS and CDR2 YFSETQ. The CDR3 extends over 15 amino acids. Trimming removed 0 bases at V and 3 bases at J, with 12 bases between. The CDR3 DNA reads TGCGCCAGCAGCTTGGGCTCGGGCAGGGACTATGGCTACACCTTC. It translates to CASSLGSGRDYGYTF.

This clone was observed once. The J gene is TRBJ2-7, the V gene TRBV27; 11 bases line up with TRBD2. This CDR3 has 14 residues. Germline V lookup: CDR1 MNHEY, CDR2 SMNVEV (reference sequence). The V segment lost 2 bases and the J segment 7 bases; nucleotides outside the gene matches: 4. CDR3 nucleotide sequence: TGTGCCAGCAGTTTACTACTAGCGGGGGTGGAGCAGTACTTC. Its translation: CASSLLLAGVEQYF.

V and J are TRBV19 and TRBJ1-6; TRBD1 aligns across 9 bases. This CDR3 is 17 amino acids long. Unmatched junction bases numbered 8, after V lost 1 base and J lost 7 bases. Germline V gene data show CDR1 as LNHDA and CDR2 as SQIVND (reference sequence). CDR3: CASSIGGQGRRNSPLHF. The CDR3 region has the DNA TGTGCCAGTAGTATAGGGGGACAGGGCAGAAGGAATTCACCCCTCCACTTT.

This clone has only one observation. The genes are TRBV9 and TRBJ2-1; TRBD2 agrees at 9 bases. The V gene's germline CDR1 is SGDLS and CDR2 YYNGEE. V trimming: 0 bases; J trimming: 7 bases; junction bases outside the gene matches: 8. This CDR3 region has 16 residues. DNA of the CDR3: TGTGCCAGCAGCGTAGGGGTGCGGGGGGGTCGGAATGAGCAGTTCTTC. This translates into CASSVGVRGGRNEQFF.

The rearrangement uses TRBV13 and TRBJ2-7; tentatively, D is TRBD1 (6 bases). With 5 bases removed from V and 2 bases from J, the gap between germline ends came to 16 bases. CDR1 and CDR2 (germline): PRHDT, FYEKMQ (reference sequence). The CDR3 consists of 15 residues. The chain's CDR3 is CASSQGVQGPYEQYF. CDR3 DNA: TGTGCCAGCAGCCAAGGGGTGCAGGGGCCCTACGAGCAGTACTTC.

J is TRBJ2-1 and V is TRBV9, with TRBD2 matching over 9 bases. CDR1 is SGDLS and CDR2 is YYNGEE in the germline V gene. This CDR3 comprises 14 residues. The ends lost 0 bases at V and 12 bases at J; junction bases unmatched: 7. The CDR3 loop reads CASSVEAGGFPQFF. The CDR3 coding sequence is TGTGCCAGCAGCGTAGAAGCGGGGGGATTCCCGCAGTTCTTC.

The chain uses TRBV19 and TRBJ1-1; D possibly corresponds to TRBD1 (6 bases). Deletions cut 6 bases from V and 5 bases from J, with 16 bases between. Germline assignment: CDR1 LNHDA and CDR2 SQIVND (reference sequence). The CDR3 totals 14 residues. The CDR3 region has the DNA TGTGCCAGTAGCCGGTGGGGGCCGGGTACTGAAGCTTTCTTT. This gives the protein CASSRWGPGTEAFF.

This rearrangement joins TRBV18 to TRBJ2-2; possibly TRBD1 for D (6 bases). The CDR3 is made up of 20 amino acids. CDR1 and CDR2 (germline): KGHSH, LQKENI. The V and J ends lost 1 base and 3 bases respectively, with 24 bases between them. The CDR3 nucleotides read TGTGCCAGCTCACCACTGGGTGGGGGCCGACCCAAACACCACACCGGGGAGCTGTTTTTT. This encodes CASSPLGGGRPKHHTGELFF. The entire variable domain, with the rest obtained from reference TRBV18 and TRBJ2-2, is as follows: NAGVMQNPRHLVRRRGQEARLRCSPMKGHSHVYWYRQLPEEGLKFMVYLQKENIIDESGMPKERFSAEFPKEGPSILRIQQVVRGDSAAYFCASSPLGGGRPKHHTGELFFGEGSRLTVL.

This clone was counted a few times. The chain recombines TRBV6-5 with TRBJ1-5; perhaps TRBD1 as D (6 bases). There are 15 residues in the CDR3. The germline gives CDR1 MNHEY, CDR2 SVGAGI. Deletions cut 0 bases from V and 5 bases from J, with 11 bases between. CDR3 region: CASSYSQGIDQPQHF. The CDR3 DNA sequence: TGTGCCAGCAGTTACTCACAGGGTATTGATCAGCCCCAGCATTTT.

The chain recombines TRBV23-1 with TRBJ1-5; no definite D call. TRBV23-1 is an ORF; its function is uncertain. The CDR3 sequence is 14 residues long. The V and J ends lost 4 bases and 0 bases respectively, with 7 bases between them. The CDR3 reads CASSPGSSNQPQHF. The CDR3 nucleotides read TGCGCCAGCAGTCCGGGTTCTAGCAATCAGCCCCAGCATTTT.

The CDR3 loop reads CASRDREYNEQFF. CDR3 sequence (DNA): TGTGCCAGTCGGGACAGGGAATACAATGAGCAGTTCTTC. The chain links TRBV19 to TRBJ2-1; 9 nucleotides line up with TRBD1. Germline V lookup: CDR1 LNHDA, CDR2 SQIVND (reference sequence). The CDR3 covers 13 residues. V was clipped by 8 bases and J by 4 bases; unmatched bases: 3.

The chain employs TRBV10-3 and TRBJ2-2; D call uncertain. The germline V and J ends were trimmed by 0 bases and 4 bases, with 6 bases remaining between them. Germline CDR1 and CDR2: ENHRY and SYGVKD. The CDR3 extends over 14 amino acids. Here the CDR3 reads CAISESLGTGELFF. The CDR3, as DNA: TGTGCCATCAGTGAGTCCCTAGGCACCGGGGAGCTGTTTTTT.